The 3 T cell receptor beta chains given below trace back to one sample, sequenced in a study of siplizumab effects on memory and regulatory T cells. The data were produced by immunoSEQ multiplex PCR, yet TCRdb's version contains in-frame clones alone and is incomplete. The repertoire includes over 95,000 clones, roughly 93% of them detected once, and around 0.16% sits in the top ten. The sample was non-Treg CD4+ T cells sorted from blood. These receptors all come from a human donor in good health.

The chain uses TRBV6-6 and TRBJ1-1; D unresolved. Trimming removed 6 bases at V and 7 bases at J, with 12 bases between. Germline V gene sequence: CDR1 MNHNY, CDR2 SVGAGI (reference sequence). This CDR3 spans 12 amino acids. The DNA for the CDR3 is TGTGCCAGCAGCCTAGACGGAAGTGAAGCTTTCTTT. Amino acids: CASSLDGSEAFF.

V is TRBV30 and J is TRBJ1-3; no reliable D call. The CDR3 spans 13 residues. Germline CDR1 reads GTSNPN; CDR2 reads SVGIG (reference sequence). V was pared by 3 bases and J by 4 bases, with 10 bases between. The CDR3 spells CAWSPSKGNTIYF. The CDR3, as DNA: TGTGCCTGGAGCCCTTCCAAGGGAAACACCATATATTTT. The full variable domain, completed using reference TRBV30 and TRBJ1-3, is SQTIHQWPATLVQPVGSPLSLECTVEGTSNPNLYWYRQAAGRGLQLLFYSVGIGQISSEVPQNLSASRPQDRQFILSSKKLLLSDSGFYLCAWSPSKGNTIYFGEGSWLTVV.

The chain uses TRBV5-1 and TRBJ2-7; 8 nucleotides match TRBD1. This CDR3 comprises 14 residues. Germline V CDR1 and CDR2: SGHRS, YFSETQ. J gave up 2 bases and V 4 bases, and 5 bases lay outside the gene matches. CDR3 nucleotides: TGCGCCAGCAGCCCCGGACAGGGCGCCTACGAGCAGTACTTC. Residues: CASSPGQGAYEQYF.